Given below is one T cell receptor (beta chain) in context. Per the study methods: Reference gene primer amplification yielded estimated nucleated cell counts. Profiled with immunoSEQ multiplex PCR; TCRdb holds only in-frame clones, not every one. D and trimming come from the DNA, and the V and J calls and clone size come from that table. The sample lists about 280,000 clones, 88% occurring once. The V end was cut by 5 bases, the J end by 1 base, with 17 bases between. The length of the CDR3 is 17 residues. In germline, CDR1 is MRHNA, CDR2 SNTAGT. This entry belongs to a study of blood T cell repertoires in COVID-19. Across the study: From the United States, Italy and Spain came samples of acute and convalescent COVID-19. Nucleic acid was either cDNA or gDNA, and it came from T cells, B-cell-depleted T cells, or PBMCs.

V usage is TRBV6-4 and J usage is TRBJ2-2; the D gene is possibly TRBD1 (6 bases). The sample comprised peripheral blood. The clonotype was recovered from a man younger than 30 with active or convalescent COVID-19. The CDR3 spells CASSRSPRTVNTGELFF. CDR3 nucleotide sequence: TGTGCCAGCAGTCGTTCCCCTAGGACAGTGAACACCGGGGAGCTGTTTTTT.